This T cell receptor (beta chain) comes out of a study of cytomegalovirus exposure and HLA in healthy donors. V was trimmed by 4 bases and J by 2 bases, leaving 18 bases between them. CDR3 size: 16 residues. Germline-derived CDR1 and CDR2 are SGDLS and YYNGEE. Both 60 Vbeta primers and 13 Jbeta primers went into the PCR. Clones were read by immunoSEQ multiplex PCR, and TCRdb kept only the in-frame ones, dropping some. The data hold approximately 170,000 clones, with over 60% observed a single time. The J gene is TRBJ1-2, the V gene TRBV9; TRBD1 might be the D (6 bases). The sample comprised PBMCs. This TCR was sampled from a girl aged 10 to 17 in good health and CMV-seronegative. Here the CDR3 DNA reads TGTGCCAGCAGCCCCCATCAGGAGGGGGGGAACTATGGCTACACCTTC. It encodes CASSPHQEGGNYGYTF.